This TCR beta chain emerged from a study of T cells expressing NK-cell markers. TCRdb re-called the 5' RACE reads, yielding one record per CDR3 amino acid sequence without DNA. The table lists some 410,000 distinct CDR3 sequences. General observations from the study: Each of 5 to 7 donors carried dominant NKG2C+ clonotypes accounting for about 1.0-8% of CD8+ T cells.

As concerns this clonotype: Its antigen is unknown.

Sample: blood T cells: a sorted CD56 or NKG2C T cell subset, CD4+ or CD8+ T cells, or bulk PBMC T cells (not recorded which). This TCR derives from a woman between 18 and 70 years old in good health.

This chain's CDR3 is CASSLSGSNEQFF. The chain is built from TRBV7-9 and TRBJ2-1. This CDR3 contains 13 residues. From germline, CDR1 is SEHNR and CDR2 FQNEAQ (reference sequence).